This TCR beta chain was identified during a study of cytomegalovirus exposure and HLA in healthy donors. Study results and limitations: Later on, a genetic analysis was performed. It linked a missense variant in DCLRE1C with V- and J-gene trimming of TCR beta.

Concerning this clone: Its antigen remains unidentified.

In the PCR, 60 Vbeta and 13 Jbeta primers were used. Generated by immunoSEQ multiplex PCR, the TCRdb table keeps only in-frame clones and is missing some. Here the sample spans some 180,000 clones, roughly a tenth being singletons. CDR1 and CDR2 (germline): SGHRS, YFSETQ. Trimming cost V 4 bases and J 2 bases, with 11 bases left between them. The CDR3 totals 14 residues. Sequencing used PBMCs. This sequence joins TRBV5-1 and TRBJ2-3, with D possibly matching TRBD2 (5 bases). This sequence was found in a woman aged 30 to 39 in good health and CMV-seropositive. The CDR3 region has the DNA TGCGCCAGCAGCGTCGGACTCACCACAGATACGCAGTATTTT. Translating gives CASSVGLTTDTQYF.